This T cell receptor beta chain was profiled in a study of OX40 agonist ivuxolimab in advanced cancers. Sequencing used immunoSEQ multiplex PCR; TCRdb keeps in-frame clones, though not all of them. Of about 68,000 clones listed, approximately 89% are singletons. From germline, CDR1 is SGHVS and CDR2 FQNEAQ. CDR3 length equals 15 residues. A remark on this clone: Mismatch with germline at one junction end may stem from a read error.

J is TRBJ2-5 and V is TRBV7-8; weak D call: TRBD1 (7 bases). The sequenced sample was CD4+ or CD8+ T cells sorted from blood, obtained in a trial of the OX40 agonist ivuxolimab. This TCR was sampled from an adult with an advanced solid tumor such as melanoma, head and neck, liver or kidney cancer. This CDR3 reads CASSLRTGGVESQYF. In nucleotides, the CDR3 is TGTGCCAGCAGCCTCCGGACAGGAGGGGTGGAGAGCCAGTACTTC.